The clone carrying this T cell receptor beta chain has only a few counts. This sample was included in a study of sequential checkpoint blockade in melanoma. Overall study context: Patients were randomized 1:1 to nivolumab-then-ipilimumab or ipilimumab-then-nivolumab first-line. Both treatment sequences were followed by maintenance nivolumab.

Sequencing was performed with immunoSEQ multiplex PCR; in TCRdb, only in-frame clones are kept and a portion is missing. In the table there are approximately 37,000 clones, almost 85% of which are singletons. This CDR3 region has 16 residues. Germline V CDR1 and CDR2: MGHRA, YSYEKL. Trimming took 1 base from V and 8 from J; bases not matched to a gene: 9. Treatment defined: randomized to nivolumab then ipilimumab (arm A) or the reverse (arm B). Sorted cells were live CD3+CD8+, lacking CD19 and CD56, from PBMCs. This receptor was obtained from a human donor with melanoma. This chain joins TRBV4-1 and TRBJ2-1; 9 nucleotides match TRBD2. Sequencing was performed on CD8+ T cells sorted from blood (inferred from file names), taken from a patient given nivolumab and ipilimumab in sequence. As DNA, the CDR3 is TGCGCCAGCAGCCAAGGGGTTAGCGGGAGTGTGGATGAGCAGTTCTTC. Its translation: CASSQGVSGSVDEQFF.